Listed here is a single TCR beta chain. Its cognate antigen is unknown. The CDR3 loop spans 16 amino acids. V shed 0 bases and J 6 bases; nucleotides not matched to a gene: 4. Germline assignment: CDR1 MNHNY and CDR2 SVGAGI (reference sequence). This record belongs to a study of T cell responses to AZD1222 COVID-19 vaccine. Study conclusions and caveats: Just a handful of AZD1222 recipients were seropositive at baseline.

TCRdb keeps only in-frame clones here, not all; method: immunoSEQ multiplex PCR. The sample holds about 120,000 clones, 90% to 95% seen once. The source is an adult who received the AZD1222 COVID-19 vaccine. The chain recombines TRBV6-6 with TRBJ2-1, with TRBD1 identical over 11 bases. This sample comprised peripheral blood, obtained 28 days after the second AZD1222 dose. The CDR3 nucleotides are TGTGCCAGCAGTTACTCCAGGGACAGGGGGTTCAATGAGCAGTTCTTC. Translating it yields CASSYSRDRGFNEQFF.